This TCR beta chain came from a study of T cells in narcolepsy. Whole-study context: Patients with NT1 or NT2 and healthy control donors were enrolled. Study results and limitations: HCRT-specific and TRIB2-specific autoreactive clonotypes appeared among same-patient CSF and blood CD4+ clonotypes. Reportedly, autoreactive clonotypes were serially detected in patients' blood but not controls'. Some memory CD4+ repertoires had no autoreactive clone sequences.

This clone has more than one count but fewer than ten. Its antigen is currently unknown. The method was immunoSEQ multiplex PCR; TCRdb's version includes in-frame clones alone and lacks a portion of them. The sample contains about 27,000 clones, more than 75% of which appear only once. The CDR3 consists of 14 residues. Germline assignment: CDR1 SGHDN and CDR2 FVKESK. Trimming removed 6 bases at V and 2 bases at J, with 10 bases between. The sequence derives from a human donor with narcolepsy. The rearrangement joins TRBV14 to TRBJ2-2; no clear D gene. Sequenced sample: CD45RA- memory CD4+ T cells from PBMCs. The CDR3 DNA follows: TGTGCCAGCAGTCAGTATGGAAACACCGGGGAGCTGTTTTTT. Its protein product is CASSQYGNTGELFF.